This is a list of T cell receptor beta chains from one sample in a study of CXCR3-negative and CXCR3-positive naive CD8 T cells. From the 5' RACE reads, TCRdb lists one entry per CDR3 protein and no DNA. In all, the sample yields roughly 55,000 distinct CDR3 sequences. Material: naive CXCR3+ CD8+ T cells from blood. These receptors were collected from a human donor in good health. Some clones in this sample may be carry-over from other donors' samples. Both conserved end residues are part of each CDR3.

v_gene,j_gene,CDR3aa
TRBV14,TRBJ1-5,CASSQGYGTNQPQHF
TRBV7-2,TRBJ2-7,CASSTRAWGRVRYEQYF
TRBV6-5,TRBJ2-2,CASSPGFGELFF
TRBV13,TRBJ1-1,CASSLRSQNTEAFF
TRBV27,TRBJ2-7,CASSLYGATHPSYEQYF
TRBV4-3,TRBJ2-1,CASSQVSGGYNEQFF
TRBV15,TRBJ2-7,CATSRDDRGPYEQYF
TRBV12-3/TRBV12-4,TRBJ2-5,CASSPGTSGGDFQETQYF
TRBV2,TRBJ2-5,CASSEPWSGTRGETQYF
TRBV19,TRBJ1-1,CASMGALNTEAFF
TRBV7-9,TRBJ2-5,CASSSPPYADSEETQYF
TRBV27,TRBJ2-1,CASSFMGGLHNEQFF
TRBV10-3,TRBJ2-5,CASQLAGGIQETQYF
TRBV5-1,TRBJ2-7,CASSLTGGGDEQYF
TRBV14,TRBJ2-7,CASSQSTGAYEQYF
TRBV28,TRBJ2-7,CASKVYRESSYEQYF
TRBV5-5,TRBJ2-7,CASSEGGHEQYF
TRBV28,TRBJ2-7,CASSLYRGRSGGVPDYEQYF
TRBV3-1,TRBJ2-7,CASSQDPPQISYEQYF
TRBV9,TRBJ2-2,CASSLGTGAIGELFF
TRBV29-1,TRBJ2-7,CSASETPGTGDAEQYF
TRBV5-1,TRBJ2-3,CASSLGGSGSTDTQYF
TRBV29-1,TRBJ2-2,CSVRQVTGELFF
TRBV27,TRBJ1-1,CASSLREHTEAFF
TRBV28,TRBJ2-1,CASSTVTGTSDEQFF
TRBV29-1,TRBJ1-1,CSVEVLLRFNTEAFF
TRBV2,TRBJ2-3,CASRDREHPSGGPDTQYF
TRBV2,TRBJ2-7,CASTPPSVTYEQYF
TRBV29-1,TRBJ2-1,CSVVSRGVSSSYNEQFF
TRBV5-6,TRBJ2-7,CASSPTGLTYEQYF
TRBV20-1,TRBJ1-1,CSARETTGEDTEAFF
TRBV9,TRBJ2-1,CASSRGANEQFF
TRBV7-2,TRBJ2-3,CASKGQNTDTQYF
TRBV6-2/TRBV6-3,TRBJ2-3,CASSPPAYTQYF
TRBV9,TRBJ2-1,CASSDSIPDEQFF